Listed below are T cell receptor beta chains from one sample, sequenced in a study of blood T cell repertoires in COVID-19. Generated by immunoSEQ multiplex PCR, the TCRdb table keeps only in-frame clones and is missing some. The sample has about 190,000 clones, 85% to 90% seen once; the top ten hold 0.55% to 0.8%. Sample: peripheral blood. These receptors all stem from a man between 45 and 60 years old with acute or convalescent COVID-19. Both conserved end residues are part of each CDR3. The D gene is left open where the match is weak. Clone size is given for some rows only: seen once, a few or many times, or a class if the clone is expanded.

abundance: NA; v_gene: TRBV30; d_gene: NA; j_gene: TRBJ2-5; CDR3aa: CAWSVQATAGETQYF; CDR3nt: TGTGCCTGGAGTGTACAGGCGACTGCCGGGGAGACCCAGTACTTC
abundance: NA; v_gene: TRBV30; d_gene: NA; j_gene: TRBJ1-4; CDR3aa: CAWTGDNEKLFF; CDR3nt: TGTGCCTGGACAGGGGATAATGAAAAACTGTTTTTT
abundance: NA; v_gene: TRBV9; d_gene: TRBD1; j_gene: TRBJ1-4; CDR3aa: CASGTGGAVDNEKLFF; CDR3nt: TGTGCCAGCGGGACAGGGGGCGCTGTGGATAATGAAAAACTGTTTTTT
abundance: NA; v_gene: TRBV29-1; d_gene: TRBD2; j_gene: TRBJ2-7; CDR3aa: CSVKSGTSGSYEQYF; CDR3nt: TGCAGCGTGAAATCCGGGACTAGCGGTTCCTACGAGCAGTACTTC
abundance: NA; v_gene: TRBV27; d_gene: TRBD1; j_gene: TRBJ2-1; CDR3aa: CASSFGQGGYNEQFF; CDR3nt: TGTGCCAGCAGTTTCGGACAGGGGGGATACAATGAGCAGTTCTTC
abundance: NA; v_gene: TRBV23-1; d_gene: TRBD1; j_gene: TRBJ1-2; CDR3aa: CASSQSTRDRPWGGYTF; CDR3nt: TGCGCCAGCAGTCAATCGACAAGGGACAGGCCTTGGGGAGGCTACACCTTC
abundance: NA; v_gene: TRBV28; d_gene: NA; j_gene: TRBJ1-2; CDR3aa: CASRPLGGRGYTF; CDR3nt: TGTGCCAGCAGACCCTTGGGGGGACGAGGCTACACCTTC
abundance: NA; v_gene: TRBV4-1; d_gene: TRBD1; j_gene: TRBJ2-7; CDR3aa: CASSQDVWDRGHYEQYF; CDR3nt: TGCGCCAGCAGCCAAGATGTCTGGGACAGGGGGCATTACGAGCAGTACTTC
abundance: NA; v_gene: TRBV30; d_gene: NA; j_gene: TRBJ2-5; CDR3aa: CAWTRLGAETQYF; CDR3nt: TGTGCCTGGACTAGACTAGGGGCAGAGACCCAGTACTTC
abundance: NA; v_gene: TRBV18; d_gene: NA; j_gene: TRBJ2-6; CDR3aa: CASSIRESGANVLTF; CDR3nt: TGTGCCAGCTCGATTAGGGAGTCTGGGGCCAACGTCCTGACTTTC
abundance: NA; v_gene: TRBV27; d_gene: NA; j_gene: TRBJ2-3; CDR3aa: CASRIDYTDTQYF; CDR3nt: TGTGCCAGCAGAATCGACTATACAGATACGCAGTATTTT
abundance: NA; v_gene: TRBV19; d_gene: NA; j_gene: TRBJ2-4; CDR3aa: CASSINRAGGNIQYF; CDR3nt: TGTGCCAGTAGTATTAACCGGGCAGGGGGGAACATTCAGTACTTC
abundance: NA; v_gene: TRBV28; d_gene: TRBD2; j_gene: TRBJ2-3; CDR3aa: CASSRAGRPSTDTQYF; CDR3nt: TGTGCCAGCAGTCGAGCCGGGAGGCCTAGCACAGATACGCAGTATTTT
abundance: NA; v_gene: TRBV18; d_gene: NA; j_gene: TRBJ1-2; CDR3aa: CASSPQGGGAQSGYTF; CDR3nt: TGTGCCAGCTCACCTCAGGGTGGAGGGGCGCAGAGTGGCTACACCTTC
abundance: once; v_gene: TRBV18; d_gene: TRBD2; j_gene: TRBJ2-1; CDR3aa: CASSPKLAGSAGEQFF; CDR3nt: TGTGCCAGCTCACCAAAACTAGCGGGCTCGGCCGGGGAGCAGTTCTTC
abundance: NA; v_gene: TRBV9; d_gene: NA; j_gene: TRBJ1-3; CDR3aa: CASSAQDIGNTIYF; CDR3nt: TGTGCCAGCAGCGCTCAGGACATCGGAAACACCATATATTTT
abundance: NA; v_gene: TRBV19; d_gene: NA; j_gene: TRBJ1-2; CDR3aa: CASIAGPGDYGYTF; CDR3nt: TGTGCCAGTATCGCGGGCCCAGGGGACTATGGCTACACCTTC
abundance: once; v_gene: TRBV3-1/TRBV3-2; d_gene: TRBD2; j_gene: TRBJ2-2; CDR3aa: CASSPRGDYTGELFF; CDR3nt: TGTGCCAGCAGCCCCCGGGGGGATTACACCGGGGAGCTGTTTTTT
abundance: NA; v_gene: TRBV7-9; d_gene: TRBD1; j_gene: TRBJ1-2; CDR3aa: CASSLTWTGENNYGYTF; CDR3nt: TGTGCCAGCAGCTTAACCTGGACAGGGGAAAACAACTATGGCTACACCTTC
abundance: NA; v_gene: TRBV25-1; d_gene: NA; j_gene: TRBJ2-3; CDR3aa: CASSAQDSTDTQYF; CDR3nt: TGTGCCAGCAGTGCGCAGGATAGTACAGATACGCAGTATTTT
abundance: few; v_gene: TRBV12-2; d_gene: NA; j_gene: TRBJ1-5; CDR3aa: CASRLLDSYSNQPQHF; CDR3nt: TGTGCAAGTCGCCTGCTGGACAGTTATAGCAATCAGCCCCAGCATTTT
abundance: NA; v_gene: TRBV5-3; d_gene: NA; j_gene: TRBJ2-7; CDR3aa: CARSKSSGEQYF; CDR3nt: TGTGCCAGAAGCAAGTCGTCCGGGGAGCAGTACTTC
abundance: once; v_gene: TRBV28; d_gene: NA; j_gene: TRBJ2-1; CDR3aa: CASSRPRTGISYNEQFF; CDR3nt: TGTGCCAGCAGTCGCCCCAGAACAGGGATCTCCTACAATGAGCAGTTCTTC
abundance: NA; v_gene: TRBV29-1; d_gene: NA; j_gene: TRBJ1-4; CDR3aa: CSVEDSGSEKLFF; CDR3nt: TGCAGCGTTGAAGACTCGGGATCTGAAAAACTGTTTTTT
abundance: NA; v_gene: TRBV5-1; d_gene: TRBD1; j_gene: TRBJ1-4; CDR3aa: CASSPKGTGEKLFF; CDR3nt: TGCGCCAGCAGCCCGAAAGGGACAGGGGAAAAACTGTTTTTT
abundance: NA; v_gene: TRBV5-4; d_gene: TRBD1; j_gene: TRBJ1-6; CDR3aa: CASSLRQGDSPLHF; CDR3nt: TGTGCCAGCAGCTTAAGGCAGGGGGATTCACCCCTCCACTTT
abundance: NA; v_gene: TRBV2; d_gene: TRBD1; j_gene: TRBJ1-2; CDR3aa: CASNSPGTGPNYGYTF; CDR3nt: TGTGCCAGCAACTCCCCCGGGACAGGGCCTAACTATGGCTACACCTTC
abundance: NA; v_gene: TRBV28; d_gene: TRBD1; j_gene: TRBJ1-5; CDR3aa: CASSLRPGGGQPQHF; CDR3nt: TGTGCCAGCAGTTTACGTCCAGGGGGCGGGCAGCCCCAGCATTTT